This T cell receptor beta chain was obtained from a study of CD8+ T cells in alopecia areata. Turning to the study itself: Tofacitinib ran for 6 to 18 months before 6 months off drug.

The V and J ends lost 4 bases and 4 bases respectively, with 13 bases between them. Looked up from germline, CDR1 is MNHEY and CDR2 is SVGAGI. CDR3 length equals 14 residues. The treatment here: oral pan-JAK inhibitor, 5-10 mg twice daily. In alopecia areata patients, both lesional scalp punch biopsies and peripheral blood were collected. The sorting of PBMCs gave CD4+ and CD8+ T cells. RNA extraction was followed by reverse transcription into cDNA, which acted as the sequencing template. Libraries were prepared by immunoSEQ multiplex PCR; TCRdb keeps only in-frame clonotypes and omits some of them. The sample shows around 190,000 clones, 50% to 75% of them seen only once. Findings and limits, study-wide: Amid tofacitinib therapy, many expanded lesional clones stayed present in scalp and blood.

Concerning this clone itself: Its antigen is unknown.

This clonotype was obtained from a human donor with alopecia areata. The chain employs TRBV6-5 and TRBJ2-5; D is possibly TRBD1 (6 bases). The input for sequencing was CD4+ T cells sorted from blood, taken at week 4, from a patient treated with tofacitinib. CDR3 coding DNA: TGTGCCAGCAGTTCAACAGGGAATGGAGAGACCCAGTACTTC. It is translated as CASSSTGNGETQYF.